The present TCR beta chain was sequenced within a study of response to subunit inactivated influenza vaccine. General observations from the study: Authors suggested seasonal influenza vaccinations each recruit few new T cells.

To note about this clonotype: Antigen specificity is unknown.

TCRdb reanalysed the RT-PCR reads using MiXCR and keeps one entry per CDR3 protein. The data show approximately 500,000 distinct CDR3 sequences, 14% seen once. CDR3 length equals 12 residues. Germline CDR1 is GTSNPN and CDR2 is SVGIG (reference sequence). V lost 4 bases to trimming and J lost 2 bases, with 7 bases between them. The chain employs TRBV30 and TRBJ2-3; D remains ambiguous. This clonotype was sampled from a man in his fifties who received an inactivated influenza vaccine. Sequences were derived from PBMCs from blood, sampled roughly 12 days after vaccination. CDR3 nucleotides: TGTGCCTGGAAAGAATTCACAGATACGCAGTATTTT. As protein: CAWKEFTDTQYF. The whole variable domain, filled in from reference TRBV30 and TRBJ2-3, reads SQTIHQWPATLVQPVGSPLSLECTVEGTSNPNLYWYRQAAGRGLQLLFYSVGIGQISSEVPQNLSASRPQDRQFILSSKKLLLSDSGFYLCAWKEFTDTQYFGPGTRLTVL.